What follows are 5 T cell receptor beta chains derived from one specimen sequenced in a study of blood T cell repertoires in COVID-19. Clones were read by immunoSEQ multiplex PCR, and TCRdb kept only the in-frame ones, dropping some. The sample gives 20,000 to 30,000 clones, approximately 85% of which show up once; roughly 20% is in the top ten. The source material was peripheral blood. These receptors were obtained from a man between 70 and 80 years old in a cohort sampled during active COVID-19.

V is TRBV10-2 and J is TRBJ1-5, with 7 bases lining up with TRBD1. Looked up from germline, CDR1 is WSHSY and CDR2 is SAAADI. Trimming cost V 3 bases and J 1 base; bases outside gene matches: 3. This CDR3 comprises 15 residues. CDR3 sequence: CASSDLGQSNQPQHF. Written as DNA, the CDR3 is TGCGCCAGCAGTGATTTGGGACAGAGCAATCAGCCCCAGCATTTT.

The J gene is TRBJ1-2, the V gene TRBV27, with D maybe TRBD1 (5 bases). The CDR3 spans 15 residues. Germline V gene lookup returns CDR1 MNHEY and CDR2 SMNVEV (reference sequence). V shed 6 bases and J shed 7 bases, with 21 bases lying between them. The chain's CDR3 is CASSPRQSYRGGYTF. The CDR3 DNA sequence: TGTGCCAGCAGCCCAAGACAGTCTTATCGTGGTGGCTACACCTTC.

The CDR3 DNA sequence: TGTGCCAGCAGCCCACAAGGGGGCAGTTACGCACCCCTCCACTTT. It codes for CASSPQGGSYAPLHF. The V call is TRBV9, the J call TRBJ1-6; 7 bases agree with TRBD1. V dropped 4 bases and J dropped 11; count of bases not matched to a gene: 12. CDR1 is SGDLS, CDR2 YYNGEE, per germline. The CDR3 length is 15 residues. The variable domain in full, with the rest retrieved from reference TRBV9 and TRBJ1-6, is DSGVTQTPKHLITATGQRVTLRCSPRSGDLSVYWYQQSLDQGLQFLIQYYNGEERAKGNILERFSAQQFPDLHSELNLSSLELGDSALYFCASSPQGGSYAPLHFGNGTRLTVT.

J is TRBJ2-5 and V is TRBV5-1; tentative D call: TRBD2 (5 bases). Germline CDR1 reads SGHRS; CDR2 reads YFSETQ. Trimming cost V 0 bases and J 3 bases, with 12 bases left between them. This CDR3 contains 15 residues. The CDR3: CASSLGAVSKETQYF. The DNA for the CDR3 is TGCGCCAGCAGCTTGGGAGCGGTTAGCAAAGAGACCCAGTACTTC.

The gene calls are TRBV10-3 and TRBJ2-2; 7 bases line up with TRBD1. Trimming took 0 bases from V and 7 from J; bases not matched to a gene: 5. The CDR3 spans 15 residues. In germline, CDR1 is ENHRY, CDR2 SYGVKD. In DNA form, the CDR3 reads TGTGCCATCAGTGAGTCCACAGGGGCTGTCGGGGAGCTGTTTTTT. The encoded protein is CAISESTGAVGELFF.